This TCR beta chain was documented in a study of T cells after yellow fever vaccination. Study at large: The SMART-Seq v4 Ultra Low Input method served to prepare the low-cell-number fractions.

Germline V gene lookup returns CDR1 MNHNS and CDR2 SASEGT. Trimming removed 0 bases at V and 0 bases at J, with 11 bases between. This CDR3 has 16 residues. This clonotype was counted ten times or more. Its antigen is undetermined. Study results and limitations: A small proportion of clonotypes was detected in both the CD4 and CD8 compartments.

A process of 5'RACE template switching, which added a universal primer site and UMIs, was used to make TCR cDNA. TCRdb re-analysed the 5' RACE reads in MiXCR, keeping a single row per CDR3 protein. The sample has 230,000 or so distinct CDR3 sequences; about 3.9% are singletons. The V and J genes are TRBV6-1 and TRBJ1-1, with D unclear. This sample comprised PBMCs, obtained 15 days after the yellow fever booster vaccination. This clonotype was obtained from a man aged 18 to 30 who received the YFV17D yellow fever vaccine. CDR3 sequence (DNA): TGTGCCAGCAGTGAAGCGCTTCCTTCTGTGAACACTGAAGCTTTCTTT. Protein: CASSEALPSVNTEAFF.